The next 19 T cell receptor beta chains were all read from a single sample in a study of vaccination and CD4 T cells after COVID-19 (dated 2022 in TCRdb). These TCRs are of unknown antigen specificity. The sample's treatment or condition label, decoded: roughly 11-day PBMC culture with coronavirus spike peptide pools or control peptides (ViraFEST assay). Libraries were built with PCR. TCRdb records Illumina iSeq 100 as the sequencer. DNA from cultured CD4+ T cells underwent TCR sequencing with the Oncomine TCR Beta short-read assay at the Johns Hopkins FTIC core. TCRdb ran its own pipeline on the public reads, namely fastp trimming at Q25 and MiXCR clone calling, and kept in-frame beta chains. CDR3 protein sequences are deduplicated, and each keeps its most common genes and DNA. The sample table shows about 23,000 distinct CDR3 sequences, and under 45% are seen once. The ten largest clones capture under 20% of the sample.

Material: CD4+ T cells from blood, cultured in vitro, obtained before SARS-CoV-2 vaccination. The receptors come from a human donor who received a COVID-19 vaccine.

V is TRBV7-9 and J is TRBJ1-1, with a possible D match to TRBD1 (6 bases). V lost 5 bases and J 5 bases, leaving 12 bases between the germline ends. The CDR3 consists of 13 residues. Germline lookup yields CDR1 SEHNR and CDR2 FQNEAQ (reference sequence). The CDR3 protein is CASSRQDLTEAFF. The CDR3 DNA is TGTGCCAGCAGCCGACAGGATTTAACTGAAGCTTTCTTT.

In its sample, this clonotype was seen a few times. One end of the junction fails to match germline, which may point to a read error. The gene calls are TRBV12-3 or TRBV12-4 and TRBJ2-2; tentatively, D is TRBD1 (5 bases). This CDR3 comprises 14 residues. The CDR3 nucleotides read TGTGCCTGCAGTGGGGCAGCTGTTACCGGGGAGCTGTTTTTT. Protein: CACSGAAVTGELFF.

In its sample, this clonotype ranks as medium-sized. The rearrangement links TRBV20-1 to TRBJ1-1; TRBD1 might be the D (5 bases). Germline V CDR1 and CDR2: DFQATT, SNEGSKA (reference sequence). The CDR3 is 12 residues long. The V and J ends lost 6 bases and 0 bases respectively, with 8 bases between them. The CDR3 nucleotides are TGCAGTGCGGGACGGTTGAACACTGAAGCTTTCTTT. As protein: CSAGRLNTEAFF.

V and J are TRBV2 and TRBJ1-2; tentatively, D is TRBD1 (5 bases). CDR3 length: 13 amino acids. Trimming stripped 6 bases from V and 2 bases from J, with 10 bases between. CDR1 SNHLY and CDR2 FYNNEI come from the germline V gene. CDR3 sequence (DNA): TGTGCCAGCAGGGGACTCGCAAACTATGGCTACACCTTC. Protein product: CASRGLANYGYTF. The full variable domain, with the rest looked up from reference TRBV2 and TRBJ1-2, is EPEVTQTPSHQVTQMGQEVILRCVPISNHLYFYWYRQILGQKVEFLVSFYNNEISEKSEIFDDQFSVERPDGSNFTLKIRSTKLEDSAMYFCASRGLANYGYTFGSGTRLTVV.

This clonotype has just one count. The chain has TRBV20-1 and TRBJ2-7; 8 bases agree with TRBD1. Germline lookup yields CDR1 DFQATT and CDR2 SNEGSKA (reference sequence). The CDR3 covers 13 residues. The junction had 3 bases not matched to a gene; V was cut back by 2 bases and J by 3 bases. CDR3 coding DNA: TGCAGTGCTAGACACAGGGGGAGCTACGAGCAGTACTTC. Amino acids: CSARHRGSYEQYF.

This clonotype was seen a handful of times. CDR3 region: CAWSEQGLHSKETQYF. CDR3 coding DNA: TGTGCCTGGAGCGAACAGGGCCTTCATTCTAAAGAGACCCAGTACTTC. V gene TRBV30 combines with J gene TRBJ2-5; D possibly corresponds to TRBD1 (6 bases). Germline CDR1 reads GTSNPN; CDR2 reads SVGIG (reference sequence). The CDR3 spans 16 residues. V lost 3 bases and J 3 bases, leaving 20 bases between the germline ends. Full variable domain (missing parts from reference TRBV30 and TRBJ2-5): SQTIHQWPATLVQPVGSPLSLECTVEGTSNPNLYWYRQAAGRGLQLLFYSVGIGQISSEVPQNLSASRPQDRQFILSSKKLLLSDSGFYLCAWSEQGLHSKETQYFGPGTRLLVL.

The V call is TRBV15, the J call TRBJ1-1; no reliable D call. The germline V gene encodes CDR1 LNHNV and CDR2 YYDKDF (reference sequence). The CDR3 contains 19 residues. Trimming took 1 base from V and 2 from J, leaving 23 bases between them. Here the CDR3 DNA reads TGTGCCACCAGCAGAGGAGGCTTAATGGGGTCGGGAACTAACACTGAAGCTTTCTTT. This translates into CATSRGGLMGSGTNTEAFF.

J is TRBJ1-1 and V is TRBV6-5; D gene uncertain. V was clipped by 2 bases and J by 6 bases, with 16 bases between them. CDR1 and CDR2 from the germline V gene are MNHEY and SVGAGI. The length of the CDR3 is 15 residues. The CDR3 protein is CASSYDGFRRAEAFF. For the CDR3, the DNA is TGTGCCAGCAGTTACGACGGGTTTCGGAGGGCTGAAGCTTTCTTT.

The chain links TRBV11-2 to TRBJ2-7; 11 nucleotides line up with TRBD2. J gave up 2 bases and V 1 base, and 7 bases lay outside the gene matches. Germline V gene lookup returns CDR1 SGHAT and CDR2 FQNNGV. CDR3 length: 17 residues. The CDR3 spells CASSLGVAGGTTYEQYF. The DNA for the CDR3 is TGTGCCAGCAGCTTAGGGGTAGCGGGGGGGACCACCTACGAGCAGTACTTC.

The chain is built from TRBV5-6 and TRBJ2-2; D gene ambiguous. Looked up from germline, CDR1 is SGHDT and CDR2 is YYEEEE. V lost 0 bases and J lost 3, with 6 bases in between. The CDR3 has 14 amino acids. The DNA of the CDR3 is TGTGCCAGCAGCTTGGGCAGTCACACCGGGGAGCTGTTTTTT. This gives the protein CASSLGSHTGELFF. The variable domain in full, completed from reference TRBV5-6 and TRBJ2-2, reads DAGVTQSPTHLIKTRGQQVTLRCSPKSGHDTVSWYQQALGQGPQFIFQYYEEEERQRGNFPDRFSGHQFPNYSSELNVNALLLGDSALYLCASSLGSHTGELFFGEGSRLTVL.

This clonotype has more than one count but fewer than ten. The chain combines TRBV27 with TRBJ2-6; D may be TRBD1 or TRBD2 (6 bases each). Between the trimmed V and J ends, which lost 5 bases and 4 bases, there was a span of 12 bases. Germline loops: CDR1 MNHEY, CDR2 SMNVEV (reference sequence). This CDR3 spans 15 amino acids. The CDR3 nucleotides are TGTGCCAGCAGTCCCTGGGGGGCCGGGGCCAACGTCCTGACTTTC. Translation gives CASSPWGAGANVLTF.

The chain joins TRBV20-1 to TRBJ1-5; possibly TRBD1 for D (5 bases). Germline V CDR1 and CDR2: DFQATT, SNEGSKA (reference sequence). The V and J ends lost 1 base and 6 bases respectively, with 10 bases between them. The CDR3 sequence is 13 residues long. The CDR3 here is CSARVREGQPQHF. As DNA, the CDR3 is TGCAGTGCTAGAGTCAGGGAGGGTCAGCCCCAGCATTTT.

The sample holds a few counts of this clonotype. The chain uses TRBV6-1 and TRBJ2-3; the match to TRBD1 covers 9 bases. CDR3 length: 16 residues. Germline CDR1 is MNHNS and CDR2 is SASEGT. The junction had 8 bases not matched to a gene; V was cut back by 6 bases and J by 1 base. This chain's CDR3 is CASSLRTGAGTDTQYF. CDR3 nucleotides: TGTGCCAGCAGCCTTCGGACAGGGGCGGGCACAGATACGCAGTATTTT.

This clonotype was recorded only once. The J gene is TRBJ1-1, the V gene TRBV20-1, with D possibly matching TRBD1 (5 bases). Deletions cut 2 bases from V and 1 base from J, with 17 bases between. The CDR3 covers 16 residues. Germline CDR1 DFQATT, CDR2 SNEGSKA (reference sequence). DNA of the CDR3: TGCAGTGCTAGACTTTACAAGCAGGGTCAGAACACTGAAGCTTTCTTT. As protein: CSARLYKQGQNTEAFF.

The DNA for the CDR3 is TGTGCCAGCCGTCGGCAGGGGGGAATAGATACGCAGTATTTT. It is translated as CASRRQGGIDTQYF. The V call is TRBV2, the J call TRBJ2-3; D possibly corresponds to TRBD1 (7 bases). V was cut by 8 bases and J by 5 bases, with 17 bases left in between. The CDR3 is 14 amino acids. Per germline, CDR1 SNHLY and CDR2 FYNNEI.

The rearrangement joins TRBV20-1 to TRBJ2-5; 10 nucleotides agree with TRBD2. J gave up 5 bases and V 1 base, and 10 bases lay outside the gene matches. The CDR3 consists of 16 residues. CDR1 DFQATT and CDR2 SNEGSKA come from the germline V gene (reference sequence). Written as DNA, the CDR3 is TGCAGTGCTAGAGGCCAAGCGGGGGGGCGGTTCGAGACCCAGTACTTC. As protein: CSARGQAGGRFETQYF.

The gene calls are TRBV12-3 or TRBV12-4 and TRBJ2-7, with D possibly being TRBD1 (6 bases). This CDR3 spans 15 amino acids. V shed 3 bases and J shed 2 bases, with 14 bases lying between them. CDR3 nucleotide sequence: TGTGCCAGCAGTTTCGGGACACGCTTCCCCTACGAGCAGTACTTC. Its translation is CASSFGTRFPYEQYF.

This clonotype was detected only a few times. V and J are TRBV10-3 and TRBJ2-3; 13 bases match TRBD2. This CDR3 is built from 17 residues. V lost 2 bases and J lost 4; bases outside the gene matches: 6. CDR1 is ENHRY and CDR2 is SYGVKD in the germline V gene. The CDR3 nucleotides are TGTGCCATCAGTGAGACTAGCGGGGGGGCCGCGGCAGATACGCAGTATTTT. This encodes CAISETSGGAAADTQYF.

The V and J genes are TRBV10-2 and TRBJ1-2; 7 positions agree with TRBD1. CDR1 is WSHSY, CDR2 SAAADI, per germline. The V segment lost 7 bases and the J segment 1 base; nucleotides outside the gene matches: 3. The CDR3 has 13 residues. The CDR3 spells CASTGQINYGYTF. As DNA, the CDR3 is TGCGCCAGCACGGGACAGATTAACTATGGCTACACCTTC.